These 32 T cell receptor beta chains were sequenced from one sample in a study of blood T cell repertoires in COVID-19. Only in-frame clones appear in the TCRdb table, and some are missing; sequencing was by immunoSEQ multiplex PCR. The sample contains more than 150,000 clones, about 86% of which appear only once. Sequenced: peripheral blood. The receptors stem from a man between 65 and 85 years old with active or convalescent COVID-19.

This chain joins TRBV28 and TRBJ2-1, with 9 positions matching TRBD2. V lost 4 bases and J lost 3; bases outside the gene matches: 7. The length of the CDR3 is 16 residues. Germline assignment: CDR1 MDHEN and CDR2 SYDVKM. The CDR3 loop reads CASSSSGTSFYNEQFF. CDR3 sequence (DNA): TGTGCCAGCAGTTCCTCCGGGACTAGCTTCTACAATGAGCAGTTCTTC.

The rearrangement links TRBV11-2 to TRBJ2-7; 9 bases match TRBD2. The CDR3 consists of 15 residues. With 3 bases clipped from V and 7 bases from J, the junction kept 10 bases outside the gene matches. Germline lookup yields CDR1 SGHAT and CDR2 FQNNGV. CDR3 residues: CASSFSGLAGREQYF. CDR3 DNA sequence: TGTGCCAGCAGCTTTTCGGGGCTAGCGGGAAGGGAGCAGTACTTC.

J is TRBJ2-5 and V is TRBV7-9, with 7 bases aligning to TRBD2. The CDR3 runs 13 residues. V lost 6 bases to trimming and J lost 2 bases; unmatched junction nucleotides: 3. Per germline, CDR1 SEHNR and CDR2 FQNEAQ (reference sequence). The CDR3 sequence is CASRSSGQETQYF. Written as DNA, the CDR3 is TGTGCCAGCAGGTCTAGCGGACAAGAGACCCAGTACTTC.

This sequence joins TRBV11-2 and TRBJ2-1, with TRBD2 matching 8 bases. V lost 5 bases, J lost 5 bases, and 11 bases stayed unmatched. This CDR3 is built from 16 residues. Germline assignment: CDR1 SGHAT and CDR2 FQNNGV. The CDR3 region is CASSLGGGRRDNEQFF. CDR3 bases: TGTGCCAGCAGCCTAGGAGGCGGGAGGAGAGACAATGAGCAGTTCTTC.

V is TRBV6-1 and J is TRBJ1-1, with a possible D match to TRBD1 (6 bases). Deletions cut 1 base from V and 4 bases from J, with 10 bases between. CDR3 length: 14 residues. The V gene's germline CDR1 is MNHNS and CDR2 SASEGT. CDR3 protein: CASSEDRVITEAFF. The CDR3 nucleotides are TGTGCCAGCAGTGAAGACAGGGTAATCACTGAAGCTTTCTTT.

The chain has TRBV4-1 and TRBJ2-4; D not resolved. This CDR3 has 19 residues. V lost 0 bases to trimming and J lost 0 bases, with 18 bases between them. Germline-derived CDR1 and CDR2 are MGHRA and YSYEKL. CDR3 coding DNA: TGCGCCAGCAGCCAAGATCCCCCTTTTGCGCCGCTAGCCAAAAACATTCAGTACTTC. It specifies CASSQDPPFAPLAKNIQYF.

The genes are TRBV11-2 and TRBJ2-2; 8 bases are a match to TRBD1. V was pared by 5 bases and J by 3 bases, with 11 bases of the junction left unmatched. The germline CDR1 and CDR2 sequences are SGHAT and FQNNGV. The CDR3 runs to 17 residues. Here the CDR3 reads CASSPGPGQEYTGELFF. In DNA, the CDR3 is TGTGCCAGCAGCCCCGGCCCGGGACAGGAGTACACCGGGGAGCTGTTTTTT.

For the CDR3, the DNA is TGTGCCAGCAGTTCGCCGACAGGGCTGGGGAACACCATATATTTT. It yields the protein CASSSPTGLGNTIYF. This sequence joins TRBV28 and TRBJ1-3; TRBD1 agrees at 7 bases. Looked up from germline, CDR1 is MDHEN and CDR2 is SYDVKM. This CDR3 is built from 15 residues. The V and J ends lost 4 bases and 7 bases, in that order; junction bases with no gene match: 10.

This clone was observed a handful of times. V usage is TRBV5-1 and J usage is TRBJ1-3; the D gene is possibly TRBD1 (6 bases). This CDR3 has 14 residues. The germline CDR1 and CDR2 sequences are SGHRS and YFSETQ. V was pared by 4 bases and J by 0 bases, with 8 bases between. The CDR3 coding sequence is TGCGCCAGCAGCCAGGACAGCTCTGGAAACACCATATATTTT. Its translation: CASSQDSSGNTIYF.

The chain combines TRBV27 with TRBJ2-7; 7 positions agree with TRBD2. CDR3 length equals 13 residues. From germline, CDR1 is MNHEY and CDR2 SMNVEV (reference sequence). The V and J ends lost 5 bases and 3 bases, in that order; junction bases with no gene match: 4. The CDR3 bases are TGTGCCAGCAGTACCGGGGGGTTCTACGAGCAGTACTTC. This codes for CASSTGGFYEQYF.

The chain joins TRBV5-6 to TRBJ1-5; TRBD1 matches at 8 bases. This CDR3 region has 14 residues. The J segment lost 2 bases and the V segment lost 6 bases, leaving 4 bases of the junction unmatched. The germline gives CDR1 SGHDT, CDR2 YYEEEE. CDR3: CASNSQGGNQPQHF. For the CDR3, the DNA is TGTGCCAGCAACTCACAGGGGGGCAATCAGCCCCAGCATTTT.

In this sample, this clone turned up a few times. The V and J genes are TRBV19 and TRBJ1-2; D ambiguous. The V and J ends lost 1 base and 0 bases respectively, with 12 bases between them. In germline, CDR1 is LNHDA, CDR2 SQIVND (reference sequence). This CDR3 is built from 16 residues. The CDR3 bases are TGTGCCAGTAGTATAGCGGGGATTATGGCTAACTATGGCTACACCTTC. Protein sequence: CASSIAGIMANYGYTF.

This chain uses TRBV19 with TRBJ1-2; D is undetermined. Germline CDR1 and CDR2: LNHDA and SQIVND (reference sequence). V was clipped by 9 bases and J by 4 bases, with 27 bases between them. There are 17 residues in the CDR3. The CDR3 region is CASTPEGQILLTYGYTF. CDR3 nucleotides: TGTGCCAGCACCCCAGAGGGCCAAATTTTACTAACCTATGGCTACACCTTC.

The chain links TRBV18 to TRBJ2-1; no firm D call. Germline loops: CDR1 KGHSH, CDR2 LQKENI. CDR3 length equals 14 residues. V lost 2 bases and J lost 0, with 5 bases in between. The CDR3 nucleotides read TGTGCCAGCTCACCAAGTAGCTCCTACAATGAGCAGTTCTTC. This encodes CASSPSSSYNEQFF.

The J gene is TRBJ1-2, the V gene TRBV5-8; D gene uncertain. The CDR3 consists of 12 residues. V shed 2 bases and J shed 1 base, with 3 bases lying between them. Germline-derived CDR1 and CDR2 are SGHTS and YDEGEE. In DNA, the CDR3 is TGTGCCAGCAGCTTTATTAACTATGGCTACACCTTC. Protein sequence: CASSFINYGYTF.

The J gene is TRBJ2-1, the V gene TRBV7-2; D gene ambiguous. V was pared by 1 base and J by 5 bases, with 6 bases between. Germline values: CDR1 SGHTA, CDR2 FQGNSA. The CDR3 runs 13 residues. This CDR3 is CASSLGQNNEQFF. The CDR3 coding sequence is TGTGCCAGCAGCTTAGGTCAAAACAATGAGCAGTTCTTC.

This clone appeared once. The V call is TRBV19, the J call TRBJ2-1, with 8 positions matching TRBD2. Germline lookup yields CDR1 LNHDA and CDR2 SQIVND (reference sequence). The V segment lost 6 bases and the J segment 7 bases; nucleotides outside the gene matches: 5. The CDR3 totals 13 residues. Here the CDR3 reads CASSSSGGNEQFF. The CDR3 DNA reads TGTGCCAGTAGCTCATCGGGAGGGAATGAGCAGTTCTTC.

The chain employs TRBV6-5 and TRBJ1-6; D is uncertain. Trimming shortened V by 0 bases and J by 10 bases, and 13 bases separated the two germline ends. This CDR3 region has 15 residues. Looked up from germline, CDR1 is MNHEY and CDR2 is SVGAGI. CDR3 DNA: TGTGCCAGCAGTTACTCGAGCGGTTTCTCATCACCCCTCCACTTT. As protein: CASSYSSGFSSPLHF.

The CDR3 spells CASSRLSGTDTQYF. CDR3 DNA: TGTGCCAGCAGCAGACTCAGCGGCACAGATACGCAGTATTTT. The chain combines TRBV5-5 with TRBJ2-3; no clear D. This CDR3 is built from 14 residues. Trimming pared 4 bases from V and 1 base from J, leaving 10 bases between. Germline CDR1 SGHKS, CDR2 YYEKEE (reference sequence).

The table lists this clone with a few counts. This same CDR3 is encoded by further DNA sequences in the sample. This chain joins TRBV27 and TRBJ1-2; a possible D gene is TRBD1 (5 bases). The CDR3 is 13 residues long. Germline V gene lookup returns CDR1 MNHEY and CDR2 SMNVEV (reference sequence). V was clipped by 3 bases and J by 2 bases, with 7 bases between them. The CDR3 is CASSLRDNYGYTF. CDR3 nucleotide sequence: TGTGCCAGCAGTTTGCGGGACAACTATGGCTACACCTTC.

The chain recombines TRBV24-1 with TRBJ2-1; TRBD2 matches at 7 bases. Unmatched junction bases numbered 10, after V lost 4 bases and J lost 8 bases. CDR1 is KGHDR, CDR2 SFDVKD, per germline. The CDR3 spans 15 residues. The CDR3 sequence is CATSDPRTRVDEQFF. The CDR3 nucleotides are TGTGCCACCAGTGACCCCCGGACTAGGGTCGATGAGCAGTTCTTC.

The J gene is TRBJ1-2, the V gene TRBV6-6; no firm D call. Looked up from germline, CDR1 is MNHNY and CDR2 is SVGAGI (reference sequence). The CDR3 consists of 15 residues. Deletions cut 4 bases from V and 8 bases from J, with 20 bases between. Here the CDR3 reads CASSSPGEGLGGYTF. The CDR3 region has the DNA TGTGCCAGCAGTTCCCCCGGGGAAGGTTTAGGGGGCTACACCTTC.

This chain joins TRBV30 and TRBJ1-4; D may be TRBD1 (6 bases). V gave up 2 bases and J gave up 8 bases, with 15 bases separating them. The germline V gene encodes CDR1 GTSNPN and CDR2 SVGIG (reference sequence). This CDR3 has 14 amino acids. The DNA for the CDR3 is TGTGCCTGGAGTTACCGGGACAATCGGGAAAAACTGTTTTTT. Translating gives CAWSYRDNREKLFF.

The chain uses TRBV7-2 and TRBJ1-1; 8 bases are a match to TRBD1. This CDR3 has 14 residues. In germline, CDR1 is SGHTA, CDR2 FQGNSA. The ends lost 5 bases at V and 0 bases at J; junction bases unmatched: 2. The CDR3, as DNA: TGTGCCAGCAGCCAGGGGGCAGTGAACACTGAAGCTTTCTTT. It specifies CASSQGAVNTEAFF.

This chain uses TRBV11-2 with TRBJ1-2; D is perhaps TRBD1 (6 bases). V lost 5 bases and J lost 8, with 12 bases in between. CDR1 SGHAT and CDR2 FQNNGV come from the germline V gene. This CDR3 region has 12 residues. This CDR3 reads CASSRDIRGYTF. In DNA form, the CDR3 reads TGTGCCAGCAGCAGGGACATTCGCGGCTACACCTTC.

This chain connects TRBV5-4 to TRBJ2-6, with D uncertain. This CDR3 is built from 15 residues. Germline V gives CDR1 SGHNT, CDR2 YYREEE (reference sequence). V lost 0 bases and J lost 1, with 5 bases in between. CDR3 sequence reads: CASSLGGSGANVLTF. CDR3 in DNA: TGTGCCAGCAGCTTGGGAGGATCTGGGGCCAACGTCCTGACTTTC.

This chain connects TRBV11-2 to TRBJ1-3; 8 bases align to TRBD1. With 2 bases clipped from V and 5 bases from J, the junction kept 5 bases outside the gene matches. CDR1 and CDR2 (germline): SGHAT, FQNNGV. The CDR3 has 15 residues. CDR3 nucleotide sequence: TGTGCCAGCAGCTTACAGGGGGCCTTAAGAAACACCATATATTTT. Translating gives CASSLQGALRNTIYF.

There are a few counts of this clone. The chain couples TRBV4-2 to TRBJ2-1; 10 nucleotides line up with TRBD2. The germline CDR1 and CDR2 sequences are LGHNA and YNFKEQ. The CDR3 consists of 17 residues. Trimming removed 0 bases from V and 7 bases from J; junction bases left unmatched: 9. The CDR3 spells CASSQDPEPSGRNEQFF. The CDR3 DNA sequence: TGTGCCAGCAGCCAAGATCCGGAGCCTAGCGGGAGAAATGAGCAGTTCTTC.

This chain uses TRBV10-3 with TRBJ1-1; tentative D call: TRBD1 (6 bases). Trimming shortened V by 10 bases and J by 5 bases, and 14 bases separated the two germline ends. Germline V gene data show CDR1 as ENHRY and CDR2 as SYGVKD. This CDR3 has 12 amino acids. The CDR3 region has the DNA TGTGCCACTTCCGGGACATGGACTGAAGCTTTCTTT. Protein: CATSGTWTEAFF.

This sequence joins TRBV5-1 and TRBJ2-2; TRBD1 agrees at 10 bases. CDR3 length: 16 amino acids. V gave up 4 bases and J gave up 4 bases; unmatched junction bases: 7. CDR1 and CDR2 from the germline V gene are SGHRS and YFSETQ. CDR3 coding DNA: TGCGCCAGCAGCGCCGGACAGGGGGTGAGCACCGGGGAGCTGTTTTTT. Translated, it gives CASSAGQGVSTGELFF.

The V gene is TRBV3-1 (or the pseudogene TRBV3-2), the J gene TRBJ2-7, with TRBD2 matching over 9 bases. The germline V gene has CDR1 LGHDT and CDR2 YNNKEL (reference sequence). The V segment lost 4 bases and the J segment 5 bases; nucleotides outside the gene matches: 6. This CDR3 region has 14 residues. The CDR3 region has the DNA TGTGCCAGCAGCCTCAGGGCGGGGGGGGACGAGCAGTACTTC. It translates to CASSLRAGGDEQYF.

The chain is built from TRBV18 and TRBJ2-7; 8 bases are a match to TRBD1. Germline V lookup: CDR1 KGHSH, CDR2 LQKENI. The CDR3 contains 14 residues. The junction had 6 bases not matched to a gene; V was cut back by 2 bases and J by 6 bases. CDR3: CASSPRGQVFEQYF. CDR3 DNA: TGTGCCAGCTCACCAAGGGGACAGGTGTTCGAGCAGTACTTC.